One sample yielded the 17 T cell receptor beta chains listed below, sequenced in a study of T cells after yellow fever vaccination. MiXCR was run by TCRdb on the 5' RACE reads, yielding one entry per CDR3 protein. This table holds some 500,000 distinct CDR3 sequences, approximately 13% found once. Source: PBMCs, taken on the day of the yellow fever booster vaccination. The source of these receptors is a man aged 25-45 years who received the YFV17D yellow fever vaccine.

This clonotype was observed a handful of times. This chain joins TRBV7-2 and TRBJ1-5, with D unresolved. V was pared by 5 bases and J by 8 bases, with 10 bases between. Germline V gene data show CDR1 as SGHTA and CDR2 as FQGNSA. This CDR3 has 12 amino acids. The CDR3 nucleotides read TGTGCCAGCAGCAACCGCATGGAGCCCCAGCATTTT. As protein: CASSNRMEPQHF.

V and J are TRBV5-6 and TRBJ2-1; 7 nucleotides match TRBD2. The CDR3 is 15 residues long. The trim removed 2 bases at V and 3 bases at J, leaving 5 bases unmatched. Germline CDR1 SGHDT, CDR2 YYEEEE. Here the CDR3 reads CASSLEAGYYNEQFF. The CDR3, as DNA: TGTGCCAGCAGCTTAGAAGCGGGATACTACAATGAGCAGTTCTTC.

The V and J genes are TRBV7-9 and TRBJ1-4; weak D call: TRBD1 (6 bases). Germline CDR1 SEHNR, CDR2 FQNEAQ (reference sequence). The CDR3 length is 15 residues. Between the trimmed V and J ends, which lost 4 bases and 8 bases, there was a span of 17 bases. The DNA for the CDR3 is TGTGCCAGCAGCTCCGACAGGCATCTCGGGGAAAAACTGTTTTTT. Its translation is CASSSDRHLGEKLFF.

This clonotype was found a few times. The chain couples TRBV5-1 to TRBJ2-6; D uncertain. The CDR3 sequence is 16 residues long. CDR1 is SGHRS and CDR2 is YFSETQ in the germline V gene. The V and J ends lost 0 bases and 0 bases respectively, with 7 bases between them. The CDR3 coding sequence is TGCGCCAGCAGCTTGGTGTCAGGCTCTGGGGCCAACGTCCTGACTTTC. It codes for CASSLVSGSGANVLTF.

In its sample, this clonotype was seen a few times. This rearrangement joins TRBV6-5 to TRBJ2-5; D gene uncertain. Germline values: CDR1 MNHEY, CDR2 SVGAGI. The CDR3 spans 15 residues. Trimming pared 4 bases from V and 1 base from J, leaving 13 bases between. The DNA for the CDR3 is TGTGCCAGCAGTTCGGTACTGGGCCCCCAAGAGACCCAGTACTTC. Translation gives CASSSVLGPQETQYF.

This clonotype has just a few counts. The chain recombines TRBV29-1 with TRBJ2-1; D may match TRBD1 or TRBD2 (6 bases each). V lost 3 bases and J lost 5, with 17 bases in between. CDR1 SQVTM and CDR2 ANQGSEA come from the germline V gene. The CDR3 consists of 15 residues. CDR3 sequence reads: CSVDDSGARNNEQFF. CDR3 in DNA: TGCAGCGTTGATGATTCGGGGGCGCGGAACAATGAGCAGTTCTTC.

V gene TRBV12-3 or TRBV12-4 combines with J gene TRBJ2-3; D not resolved. The CDR3 runs 14 residues. Trimming removed 1 base at V and 6 bases at J, with 11 bases between. The CDR3 bases are TGTGCCAGCAGTTTAGGTCAGAGACGGGATACGCAGTATTTT. It translates to CASSLGQRRDTQYF.

This chain uses TRBV29-1 with TRBJ2-7, with D perhaps TRBD1 or TRBD2 (5 bases each). The CDR3 length is 14 residues. Looked up from germline, CDR1 is SQVTM and CDR2 is ANQGSEA. V was pared by 5 bases and J by 5 bases, with 19 bases between. Written as DNA, the CDR3 is TGCAGCGTTTCCGGGACCTCAAGAGGAGACGAGCAGTACTTC. It translates to CSVSGTSRGDEQYF.

This clonotype was observed many times. The chain employs TRBV12-3 or TRBV12-4 and TRBJ2-2; D is ambiguous. The CDR3 sequence is 16 residues long. With 3 bases removed from V and 0 bases from J, the gap between germline ends came to 11 bases. CDR3 region: CASSFGLLTNTGELFF. Here the CDR3 DNA reads TGTGCCAGCAGTTTCGGTCTGCTCACGAACACCGGGGAGCTGTTTTTT.

The rearrangement links TRBV7-2 to TRBJ2-7; 12 bases are shared with TRBD2. The CDR3 runs 14 residues. Germline loops: CDR1 SGHTA, CDR2 FQGNSA. The ends lost 5 bases at V and 5 bases at J; junction bases unmatched: 4. CDR3 loop: CASSPRTSGDEQYF. The CDR3 DNA reads as TGTGCCAGCAGCCCGAGGACTAGCGGGGACGAGCAGTACTTC.

In this sample, this clonotype turned up many times. This sequence joins TRBV29-1 and TRBJ2-1; no firm D call. V was cut by 6 bases and J by 0 bases, with 12 bases left in between. The V gene's germline CDR1 is SQVTM and CDR2 ANQGSEA. This CDR3 spans 14 amino acids. CDR3 nucleotide sequence: TGCAGCGTCGGTTTGCTAGTCTCCTACAATGAGCAGTTCTTC. This sequence encodes CSVGLLVSYNEQFF.

There are a few counts of this clonotype. The chain employs TRBV7-2 and TRBJ2-7; D perhaps matches TRBD2 (6 bases). Germline CDR1 is SGHTA and CDR2 is FQGNSA. The CDR3 extends over 15 amino acids. V lost 6 bases and J 3 bases, leaving 18 bases between the germline ends. In DNA, the CDR3 is TGTGCCAGCAGAAGACGCCCCGGGGGAGACTACGAGCAGTACTTC. Translation: CASRRRPGGDYEQYF.

The chain uses TRBV28 and TRBJ2-3; D remains ambiguous. This CDR3 contains 11 residues. Germline CDR1 and CDR2: MDHEN and SYDVKM. V lost 11 bases to trimming and J lost 4 bases, with 10 bases between them. Here the CDR3 DNA reads TGTGCCGCCCTAACGGCAGATACGCAGTATTTT. This encodes CAALTADTQYF. The whole variable domain, filled in from reference TRBV28 and TRBJ2-3, reads DVKVTQSSRYLVKRTGEKVFLECVQDMDHENMFWYRQDPGLGLRLIYFSYDVKMKEKGDIPEGYSVSREKKERFSLILESASTNQTSMYLCAALTADTQYFGPGTRLTVL.

This clonotype has just a few counts. The chain joins TRBV12-3 or TRBV12-4 to TRBJ1-3; perhaps TRBD1 as D (5 bases). This CDR3 comprises 14 residues. V was trimmed by 5 bases and J by 9 bases, leaving 17 bases between them. CDR3 residues: CASSLGTAGGTIYF. The CDR3 nucleotides read TGTGCCAGCAGTCTAGGGACCGCCGGAGGCACCATATATTTT.

V and J are TRBV25-1 and TRBJ2-1; D gene ambiguous. The V end lost 1 base, the J end lost 15 bases, and 13 bases lay between the germline ends. This CDR3 contains 12 residues. Per the germline V gene, CDR1 is MGHDK and CDR2 is SYGVNS. The CDR3 nucleotides are TGTGCCAGCAGTGAATCGGTCGGCTTGCGGTTCTTC. Its translation is CASSESVGLRFF.

This chain uses TRBV29-1 with TRBJ2-1; D possibly corresponds to TRBD2 (7 bases). Deletions cut 1 base from V and 8 bases from J, with 24 bases between. The CDR3 loop spans 17 amino acids. Per germline, CDR1 SQVTM and CDR2 ANQGSEA. CDR3 in amino acids: CSVEGRSFGGARDEQFF. The CDR3 DNA reads as TGCAGCGTTGAAGGGAGGAGTTTTGGGGGGGCGCGGGATGAGCAGTTCTTC.

This clonotype was counted only a few times. J is TRBJ2-1 and V is TRBV9; possible D gene TRBD2, 6 bases. The V end lost 3 bases, the J end lost 0 bases, and 16 bases lay between the germline ends. CDR1 SGDLS and CDR2 YYNGEE come from the germline V gene. This CDR3 contains 17 residues. DNA of the CDR3: TGTGCCAGCAGCGGCCGACTAGGCCCAGCCTCCTACAATGAGCAGTTCTTC. Translating it yields CASSGRLGPASYNEQFF.